This entry features one TCR beta chain sequence. This sample stems from a study of blood T cell repertoires in COVID-19. The wider study: T cells, B-cell-depleted T cells, or PBMCs provided the cDNA or gDNA that served as material.

In the original analysis: Reference gene primer amplification gave estimated nucleated cell counts. Generated by immunoSEQ multiplex PCR, the TCRdb table keeps only in-frame clones and is missing some. V, J and clone size are those of that table, while D and trimming were read from the DNA. The sample carries about 160,000 clones, 81% recorded once. The age range of participants was 18 to 89 years, with residence in around 22 US areas. Self-reported history from a screening survey and questionnaire set each donor's cohort. The CDR3 contains 19 residues. The V gene lost 1 base and the J gene lost 5 bases, with 24 bases spanning the gap. Germline V lookup: CDR1 SGHAT, CDR2 FQNNGV.

Sequenced material: PBMCs or T cells enriched from blood (not recorded which). The sequence derives from a woman aged 35 to 49 with acute COVID-19. The rearrangement joins TRBV11-2 to TRBJ2-1, with D possibly matching TRBD1 (9 bases). The CDR3 sequence is CASSLAGTGRGLDDNEQFF. CDR3 sequence (DNA): TGTGCCAGCAGCTTAGCCGGGACAGGGAGGGGACTAGACGACAATGAGCAGTTCTTC.